This T cell receptor (beta chain) comes out of a study of T cell changes during pregnancy in multiple sclerosis. This clone was picked up one time. This table comes from immunoSEQ multiplex PCR, and its TCRdb copy is limited to in-frame clones, with some not included. The table has approximately 70,000 clones, 91% seen once; the top ten hold about 2.1%. Germline CDR1 reads SGHAT; CDR2 reads FQNNGV. This CDR3 is built from 15 residues. J lost 4 bases, V lost 5 bases, and 10 bases had no gene match. The V call is TRBV11-2, the J call TRBJ1-2, with 7 bases that match TRBD1. The sequences come from peripheral blood, collected in the first trimester of pregnancy. This sequence was found in a female donor with multiple sclerosis, enrolled in a pregnancy study. CDR3 bases: TGTGCCAGCAGCCCTAGCCGACAGGGTGGCTATGGCTACACCTTC. Translation gives CASSPSRQGGYGYTF.